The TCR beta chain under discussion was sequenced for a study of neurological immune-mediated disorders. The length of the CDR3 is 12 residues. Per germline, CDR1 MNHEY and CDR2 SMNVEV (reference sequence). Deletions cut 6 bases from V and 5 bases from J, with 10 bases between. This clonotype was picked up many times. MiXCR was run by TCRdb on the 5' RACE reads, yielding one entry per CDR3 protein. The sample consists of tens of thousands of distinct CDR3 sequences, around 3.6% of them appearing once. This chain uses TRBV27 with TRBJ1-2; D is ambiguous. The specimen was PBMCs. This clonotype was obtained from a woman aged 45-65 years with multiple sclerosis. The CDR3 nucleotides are TGTGCCAGCAGCTCCGACCTGTATGGCTACACCTTC. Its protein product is CASSSDLYGYTF.